A selection of T cell receptor beta chains follows, all from one sample in a study of T cell changes during pregnancy in multiple sclerosis. Only in-frame clones appear in the TCRdb table, and some are missing; sequencing was by immunoSEQ multiplex PCR. The sample has approximately 60,000 clones; roughly 90% are singletons. The specimen comprised peripheral blood, sampled in the first trimester of pregnancy. The receptors shown here come from a female donor with multiple sclerosis, enrolled in a pregnancy study. Both conserved end residues are part of each CDR3. The D gene is left open where the match is weak. Clone size is given for some rows only: seen once, a few or many times, or a class if the clone is expanded.

clone size	V gene	J gene	D gene	CDR3 protein	CDR3 DNA
-	TRBV6-1	TRBJ1-5	-	CASSVTAYSNQPQHF	TGTGCCAGCAGTGTGACAGCCTATAGCAATCAGCCCCAGCATTTT
-	TRBV11-2	TRBJ2-1	-	CASSLEPAGNEQFF	TGTGCCAGCAGCTTAGAGCCAGCGGGCAATGAGCAGTTCTTC
-	TRBV18	TRBJ2-7	TRBD2	CASSPLAGANYEQYF	TGTGCCAGCTCACCACTAGCGGGAGCTAACTACGAGCAGTACTTC
-	TRBV27	TRBJ2-7	TRBD2	CASGSRLAGYYEQYF	TGTGCCAGCGGATCGAGACTAGCGGGATACTACGAGCAGTACTTC
-	TRBV4-3	TRBJ2-2	-	CASSHPDTHDTGELFF	TGCGCCAGCAGCCACCCGGACACCCACGACACCGGGGAGCTGTTTTTT
once	TRBV19	TRBJ1-5	TRBD1	CASSTGQWTGQPQHF	TGTGCCAGTAGTACGGGACAGTGGACGGGTCAGCCCCAGCATTTT
-	TRBV19	TRBJ2-2	TRBD2	CASSIDRGLAGGHGELFF	TGTGCCAGTAGTATAGATCGGGGACTAGCGGGAGGGCACGGGGAGCTGTTTTTT
-	TRBV27	TRBJ2-7	-	CASSLSKLLYEQYF	TGTGCCAGCAGTTTATCGAAGTTACTTTACGAGCAGTACTTC
-	TRBV12-5	TRBJ1-1	-	CASGLSQLLNTEAFF	TGTGCTAGTGGTTTGTCGCAGTTACTGAACACTGAAGCTTTCTTT
-	TRBV6-1	TRBJ1-1	-	CASSEARNGRAGNKAFF	TGTGCCAGCAGTGAAGCGAGAAATGGCAGGGCGGGGAATAAAGCTTTCTTT
few	TRBV5-4	TRBJ2-1	TRBD2	CASSYGTSGSIDEQFF	TGTGCCAGCAGCTACGGGACTAGCGGGAGTATAGATGAGCAGTTCTTC
-	TRBV6-6	TRBJ2-1	TRBD2	CASSSGSLEQFF	TGTGCCAGCAGTAGCGGGAGCTTAGAGCAGTTCTTC
-	TRBV6-6	TRBJ2-5	TRBD2	CASGHGAGGRETQYF	TGTGCCAGCGGCCACGGAGCGGGAGGCCGGGAGACCCAGTACTTC
-	TRBV5-6	TRBJ2-1	-	CASSLAGSSYNEQFF	TGTGCCAGCAGCTTGGCGGGGAGCTCCTACAATGAGCAGTTCTTC
few	TRBV7-2	TRBJ1-5	-	CASSLQGGQPQHF	TGTGCCAGCAGCCTACAGGGTGGACAGCCCCAGCATTTT
-	TRBV7-8	TRBJ2-7	-	CASSLRDISYEQYF	TGTGCCAGCAGCCTTCGGGACATCTCCTACGAGCAGTACTTC
-	TRBV19	TRBJ2-1	TRBD2	CASSRSGSVYNEQFF	TGTGCCAGTAGTCGGAGCGGGAGCGTCTACAATGAGCAGTTCTTC
-	TRBV7-2	TRBJ1-1	-	CASSLQGGSEAFF	TGTGCCAGCAGCTTACAGGGTGGATCTGAAGCTTTCTTT
-	TRBV15	TRBJ2-7	-	CATSRDLEGAQYF	TGTGCCACCAGCAGAGATCTCGAGGGAGCGCAGTACTTC
-	TRBV9	TRBJ1-1	-	CASSLRGGNTEAFF	TGTGCCAGCAGCCTCCGAGGGGGGAACACTGAAGCTTTCTTT
-	TRBV5-6	TRBJ2-3	-	CASSWGRRATQYF	TGTGCCAGCAGCTGGGGGAGGCGGGCAACGCAGTATTTT
-	TRBV6-6	TRBJ1-1	-	CASSPRTARGTEAFF	TGTGCCAGCAGCCCTAGGACCGCCAGGGGTACTGAAGCTTTCTTT
once	TRBV7-9	TRBJ1-1	-	CASSLGPGVNSTEAFF	TGTGCCAGCAGCTTGGGGCCGGGGGTGAATTCGACTGAAGCTTTCTTT
-	TRBV7-3	TRBJ2-5	-	CASSLTPTGETQYF	TGTGCCAGCAGCTTAACCCCAACAGGGGAGACCCAGTACTTC
once	TRBV7-9	TRBJ2-7	TRBD1	CASSSVLRDRGIISYEQYF	TGTGCCAGCAGCTCAGTACTCCGGGACAGGGGTATCATTTCCTACGAGCAGTACTTC
once	TRBV7-9	TRBJ1-4	TRBD1	CASSPYRGGNEKLFF	TGTGCCAGCAGCCCATACAGGGGAGGTAATGAAAAACTGTTTTTT
-	TRBV7-3	TRBJ2-1	TRBD2	CASRIGTSGYNEQFF	TGTGCCAGCAGGATCGGGACTAGCGGCTACAATGAGCAGTTCTTC
-	TRBV14	TRBJ2-3	-	CASSQEGRSTDTQYF	TGTGCCAGCAGCCAAGAGGGCAGGTCGACAGATACGCAGTATTTT
-	TRBV11-1	TRBJ2-3	-	CASSFWRETTDTQYF	TGTGCCAGCAGCTTCTGGCGGGAAACCACAGATACGCAGTATTTT
-	TRBV28	TRBJ2-7	TRBD2	CASSPTLGLAGTYEQYF	TGTGCCAGCAGTCCAACACTGGGACTAGCAGGAACCTACGAGCAGTACTTC
-	TRBV29-1	TRBJ2-1	-	CSAYVRDNEQFF	TGCAGCGCCTATGTCAGGGACAATGAGCAGTTCTTC
-	TRBV29-1	TRBJ2-2	TRBD1	CSVETRTGKTGELFF	TGCAGCGTTGAAACCCGGACAGGGAAGACCGGGGAGCTGTTTTTT
-	TRBV29-1	TRBJ2-1	-	CSVGRSSYNEQFF	TGCAGCGTTGGCCGTAGCTCCTACAATGAGCAGTTCTTC
-	TRBV18	TRBJ1-1	-	CASSPIIARDTEAFF	TGTGCCAGCTCACCAATTATCGCCAGGGACACTGAAGCTTTCTTT
-	TRBV30	TRBJ1-2	-	CAWSVSGNYGYTF	TGTGCCTGGAGTGTATCGGGAAACTATGGCTACACCTTC
-	TRBV4-2	TRBJ2-3	-	CASSPSGVTDTQYF	TGTGCCAGCAGCCCTTCCGGGGTGACAGATACGCAGTATTTT
-	TRBV27	TRBJ2-7	-	CASSLEGTRSYEQYF	TGTGCCAGCAGTTTAGAGGGAACGCGATCCTACGAGCAGTACTTC
-	TRBV6-4	TRBJ2-1	TRBD2	CASSDSPGGGYNEQFF	TGTGCCAGCAGTGACTCTCCCGGCGGGGGCTACAATGAGCAGTTCTTC
-	TRBV4-1	TRBJ2-1	-	CASSQDGPGMGNEQFF	TGCGCCAGCAGCCAAGATGGGCCAGGGATGGGGAATGAGCAGTTCTTC
once	TRBV4-3	TRBJ1-5	TRBD1	CASSQDYRGQPQHF	TGCGCCAGCAGCCAAGACTACAGGGGCCAGCCCCAGCATTTT
few	TRBV2	TRBJ1-1	-	CASSPSPETNTEAFF	TGTGCCAGCAGTCCTTCCCCGGAGACGAACACTGAAGCTTTCTTT
-	TRBV4-1	TRBJ2-7	-	CASSQDRVGAYEQYF	TGCGCCAGCAGCCAAGATCGAGTTGGAGCATACGAGCAGTACTTC
-	TRBV6-4	TRBJ2-2	TRBD2	CASSGLAGGPTFAGELFF	TGTGCCAGCAGTGGACTAGCGGGAGGGCCGACTTTCGCCGGGGAGCTGTTTTTT
once	TRBV5-5	TRBJ2-7	TRBD2	CASSRGREGYEQYF	TGTGCCAGCAGCAGGGGCAGGGAGGGCTACGAGCAGTACTTC
-	TRBV7-9	TRBJ2-7	-	CASSLVELDHEQYF	TGTGCCAGCAGCTTGGTGGAACTAGACCACGAGCAGTACTTC
-	TRBV9	TRBJ2-7	TRBD1	CASSVGDSLYEQYF	TGTGCCAGCAGCGTAGGGGACAGCCTCTACGAGCAGTACTTC
-	TRBV4-1	TRBJ1-2	-	CASSPAGRNRYGYTF	TGCGCCAGCAGCCCGGCCGGCAGGAATCGGTATGGCTACACCTTC
-	TRBV11-3	TRBJ2-1	-	CASRGGNEQFF	TGTGCCAGCAGGGGGGGCAATGAGCAGTTCTTC
few	TRBV2	TRBJ2-1	TRBD2	CASSDSGRGDNEQFF	TGTGCCAGCAGTGACAGCGGGAGAGGGGACAATGAGCAGTTCTTC
-	TRBV28	TRBJ2-1	-	CASSSNRLGTYNEQFF	TGTGCCAGCAGTTCGAATCGACTAGGAACCTACAATGAGCAGTTCTTC
-	TRBV19	TRBJ2-1	TRBD2	CASSRSSGTSGRNEQFF	TGTGCCAGTAGCCGTAGCTCCGGGACTAGCGGGAGAAATGAGCAGTTCTTC
-	TRBV6-5	TRBJ2-1	-	CASSYSLRNEQFF	TGTGCCAGCAGTTATTCCTTACGGAATGAGCAGTTCTTC
-	TRBV12-5	TRBJ2-7	-	CASGQGGFGSGVEQYF	TGTGCTAGTGGCCAAGGAGGCTTCGGGAGTGGGGTCGAGCAGTACTTC
-	TRBV30	TRBJ1-1	TRBD1	CAWRYQGAGAEAFF	TGTGCCTGGAGGTACCAGGGGGCGGGTGCTGAAGCTTTCTTT
-	TRBV27	TRBJ2-7	TRBD2	CASRTSGSPHEQYF	TGTGCCAGCAGGACCAGCGGGAGCCCCCACGAGCAGTACTTC
-	TRBV4-3	TRBJ2-7	TRBD1	CASSQDIVGGDRANEQYF	TGCGCCAGCAGCCAAGATATAGTGGGTGGGGACAGGGCGAACGAGCAGTACTTC